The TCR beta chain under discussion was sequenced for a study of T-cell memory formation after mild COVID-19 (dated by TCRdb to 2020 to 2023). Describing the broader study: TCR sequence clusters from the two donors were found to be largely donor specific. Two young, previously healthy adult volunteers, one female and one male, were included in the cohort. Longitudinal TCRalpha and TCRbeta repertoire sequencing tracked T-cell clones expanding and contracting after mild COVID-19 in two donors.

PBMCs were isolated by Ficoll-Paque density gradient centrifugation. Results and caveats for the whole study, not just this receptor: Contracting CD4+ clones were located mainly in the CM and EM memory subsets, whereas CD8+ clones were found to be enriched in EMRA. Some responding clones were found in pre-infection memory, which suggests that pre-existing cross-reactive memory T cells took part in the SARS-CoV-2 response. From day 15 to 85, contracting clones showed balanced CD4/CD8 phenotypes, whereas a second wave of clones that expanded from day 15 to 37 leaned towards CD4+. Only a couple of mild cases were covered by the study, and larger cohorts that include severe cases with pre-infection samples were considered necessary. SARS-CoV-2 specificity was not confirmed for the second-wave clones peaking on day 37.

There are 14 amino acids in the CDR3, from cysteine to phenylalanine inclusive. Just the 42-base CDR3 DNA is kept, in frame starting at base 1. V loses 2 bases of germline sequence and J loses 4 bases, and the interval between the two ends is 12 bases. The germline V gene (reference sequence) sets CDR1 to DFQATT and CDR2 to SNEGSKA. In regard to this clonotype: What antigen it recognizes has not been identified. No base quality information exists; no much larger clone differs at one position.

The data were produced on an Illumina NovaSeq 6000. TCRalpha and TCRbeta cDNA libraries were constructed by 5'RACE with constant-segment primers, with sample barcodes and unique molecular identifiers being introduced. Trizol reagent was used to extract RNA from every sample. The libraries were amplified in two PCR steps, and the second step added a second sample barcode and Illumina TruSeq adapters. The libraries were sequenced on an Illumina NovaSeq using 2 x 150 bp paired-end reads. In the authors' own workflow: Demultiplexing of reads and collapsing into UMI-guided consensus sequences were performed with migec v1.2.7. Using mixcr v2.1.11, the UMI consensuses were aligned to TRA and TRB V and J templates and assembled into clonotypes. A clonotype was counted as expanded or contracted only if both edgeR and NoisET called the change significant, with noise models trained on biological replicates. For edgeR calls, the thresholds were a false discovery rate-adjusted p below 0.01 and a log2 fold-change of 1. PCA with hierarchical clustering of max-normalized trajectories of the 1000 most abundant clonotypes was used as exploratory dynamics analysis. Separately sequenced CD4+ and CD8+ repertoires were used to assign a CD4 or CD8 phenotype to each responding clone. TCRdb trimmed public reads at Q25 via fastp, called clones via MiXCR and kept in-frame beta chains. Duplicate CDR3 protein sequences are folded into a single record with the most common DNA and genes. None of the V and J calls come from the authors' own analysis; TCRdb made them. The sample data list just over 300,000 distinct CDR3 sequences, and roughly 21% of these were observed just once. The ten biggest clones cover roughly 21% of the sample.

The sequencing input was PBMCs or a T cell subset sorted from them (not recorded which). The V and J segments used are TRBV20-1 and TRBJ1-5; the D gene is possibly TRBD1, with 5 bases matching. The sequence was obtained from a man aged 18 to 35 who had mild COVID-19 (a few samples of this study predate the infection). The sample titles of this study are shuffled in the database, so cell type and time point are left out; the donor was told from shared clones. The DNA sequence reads TGCAGTGCTAGACGAGGGGCTGGAAATCAGCCCCAGCATTTT. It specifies CSARRGAGNQPQHF.